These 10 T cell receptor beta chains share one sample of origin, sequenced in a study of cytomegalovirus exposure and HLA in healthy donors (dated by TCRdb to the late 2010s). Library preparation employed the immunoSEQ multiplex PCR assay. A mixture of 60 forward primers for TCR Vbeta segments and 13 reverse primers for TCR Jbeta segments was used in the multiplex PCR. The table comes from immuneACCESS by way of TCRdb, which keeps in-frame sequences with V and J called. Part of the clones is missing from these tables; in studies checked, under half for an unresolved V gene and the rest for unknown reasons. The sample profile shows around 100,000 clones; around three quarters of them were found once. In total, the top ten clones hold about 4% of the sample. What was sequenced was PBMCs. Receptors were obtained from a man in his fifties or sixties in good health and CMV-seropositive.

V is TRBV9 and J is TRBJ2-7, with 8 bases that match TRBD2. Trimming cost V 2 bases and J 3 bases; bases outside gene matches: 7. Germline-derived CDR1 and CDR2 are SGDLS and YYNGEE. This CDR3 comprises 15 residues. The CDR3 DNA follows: TGTGCCAGCAGCGTCAGGGGTAGCGGGGACTACGAGCAGTACTTC. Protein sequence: CASSVRGSGDYEQYF.

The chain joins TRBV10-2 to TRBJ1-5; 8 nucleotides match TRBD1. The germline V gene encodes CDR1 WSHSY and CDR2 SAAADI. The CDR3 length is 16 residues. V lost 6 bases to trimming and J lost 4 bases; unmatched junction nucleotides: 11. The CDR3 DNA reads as TGCGCCAGCAGCCAGGACAGGGCGGGCTTGAATCAGCCCCAGCATTTT. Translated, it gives CASSQDRAGLNQPQHF.

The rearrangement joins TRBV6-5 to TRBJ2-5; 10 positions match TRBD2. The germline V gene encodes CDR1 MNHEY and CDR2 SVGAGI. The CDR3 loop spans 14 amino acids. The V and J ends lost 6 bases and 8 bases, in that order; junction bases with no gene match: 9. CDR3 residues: CASRLAGGEGTQYF. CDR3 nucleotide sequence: TGTGCCAGCAGATTAGCGGGAGGCGAGGGCACCCAGTACTTC.

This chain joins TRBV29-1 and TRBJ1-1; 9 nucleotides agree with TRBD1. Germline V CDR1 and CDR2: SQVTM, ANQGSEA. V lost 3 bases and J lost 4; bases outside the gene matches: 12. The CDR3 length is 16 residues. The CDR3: CSVDRDREVWCTEAFF. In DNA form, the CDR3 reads TGCAGCGTTGATAGGGACAGGGAGGTTTGGTGCACTGAAGCTTTCTTT.

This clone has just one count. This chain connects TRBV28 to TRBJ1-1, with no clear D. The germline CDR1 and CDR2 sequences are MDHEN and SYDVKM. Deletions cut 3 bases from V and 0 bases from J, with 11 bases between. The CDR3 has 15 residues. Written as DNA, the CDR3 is TGTGCCAGCAGTTTCTCCCACGCAGTGAACACTGAAGCTTTCTTT. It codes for CASSFSHAVNTEAFF.

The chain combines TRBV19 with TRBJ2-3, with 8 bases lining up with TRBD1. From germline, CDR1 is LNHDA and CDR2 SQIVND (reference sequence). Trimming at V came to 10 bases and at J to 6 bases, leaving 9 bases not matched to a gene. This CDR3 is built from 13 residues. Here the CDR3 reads CATRRDRTDTQYF. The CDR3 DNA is TGTGCCACCCGCCGGGACAGGACCGATACGCAGTATTTT.

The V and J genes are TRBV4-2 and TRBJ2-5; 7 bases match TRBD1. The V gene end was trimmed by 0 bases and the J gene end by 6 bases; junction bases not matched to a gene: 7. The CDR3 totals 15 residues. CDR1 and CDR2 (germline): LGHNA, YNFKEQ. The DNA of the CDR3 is TGTGCCAGCAGCCAAGATTTATCAGGGGGACAGACCCAGTACTTC. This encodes CASSQDLSGGQTQYF.

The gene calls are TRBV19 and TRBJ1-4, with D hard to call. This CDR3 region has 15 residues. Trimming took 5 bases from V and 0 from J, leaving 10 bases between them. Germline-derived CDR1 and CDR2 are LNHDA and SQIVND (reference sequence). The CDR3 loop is CASSSRGATNEKLFF. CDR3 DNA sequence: TGTGCCAGTAGTTCACGAGGTGCAACTAATGAAAAACTGTTTTTT.

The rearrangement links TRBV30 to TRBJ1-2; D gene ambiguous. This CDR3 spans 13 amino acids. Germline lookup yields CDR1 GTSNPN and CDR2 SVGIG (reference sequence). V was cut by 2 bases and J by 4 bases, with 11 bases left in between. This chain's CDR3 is CAWSHSLGYGYTF. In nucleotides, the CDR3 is TGTGCCTGGAGTCACAGTCTTGGCTATGGCTACACCTTC. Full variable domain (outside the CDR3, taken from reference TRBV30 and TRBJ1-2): SQTIHQWPATLVQPVGSPLSLECTVEGTSNPNLYWYRQAAGRGLQLLFYSVGIGQISSEVPQNLSASRPQDRQFILSSKKLLLSDSGFYLCAWSHSLGYGYTFGSGTRLTVV.

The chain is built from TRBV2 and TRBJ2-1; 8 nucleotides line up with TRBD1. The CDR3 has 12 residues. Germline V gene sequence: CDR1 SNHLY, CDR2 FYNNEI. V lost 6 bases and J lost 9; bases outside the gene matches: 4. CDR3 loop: CASRYTGGEQFF. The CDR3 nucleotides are TGTGCCAGCAGATACACAGGGGGTGAGCAGTTCTTC.